The rows below give T cell receptor beta chains drawn from one sample of a study of blood T cell repertoires in COVID-19. Method: immunoSEQ multiplex PCR; TCRdb's copy keeps in-frame clones and lacks some. In the table there are roughly 400,000 clones, roughly nine tenths of which are singletons. Sequenced sample: PBMCs or T cells enriched from blood (not recorded which). These receptors originate from a woman aged 35 to 49 who had been exposed to COVID-19. The CDR3 runs from the conserved cysteine through the conserved F or W. A D gene is named only where the DNA matches it firmly. Not every row has a clone size; where given, it reads once, few, many or a size class.

>TRBV29-1|14|.|TRBD1|TRBJ1-1
CSVVAGGRITEAFF
TGCAGCGTTGTGGCAGGGGGCAGAATAACTGAAGCTTTCTTT
>TRBV11-3|14|.|.|TRBJ1-2
CASSLMGTSYGYTF
TGTGCCAGCAGCTTAATGGGGACATCGTATGGCTACACCTTC
>TRBV12-3/TRBV12-4|12|.|.|TRBJ1-1
CASSFRDSEAFF
TGTGCCAGCAGTTTCAGGGATTCTGAAGCTTTCTTT
>TRBV30|13|.|.|TRBJ1-2
CAWSSRVDYGYTF
TGTGCCTGGAGTTCCCGGGTCGACTATGGCTACACCTTC
>TRBV10-2|12|.|.|TRBJ1-1
CASRGGDTEAFF
TGCGCCAGCAGGGGGGGGGACACTGAAGCTTTCTTT
>TRBV7-2|13|once|.|TRBJ1-4
CASSRQINEKLFF
TGTGCCAGCAGCCGCCAGATTAATGAAAAACTGTTTTTT
>TRBV7-2|13|.|TRBD2|TRBJ2-7
CASSLSGGYEQYF
TGTGCCAGCAGCTTAAGCGGGGGCTACGAGCAGTACTTC
>TRBV10-2|12|.|.|TRBJ2-3
CASSHGSRGQYF
TGCGCCAGCAGTCATGGCTCAAGGGGGCAGTATTTT
>TRBV19|16|.|.|TRBJ2-5
CASSISARTPSETQYF
TGTGCCAGTAGTATATCTGCCAGAACCCCCTCTGAGACCCAGTACTTC
>TRBV9|13|once|.|TRBJ2-3
CASTLREADTQYF
TGTGCCAGCACTCTTAGGGAGGCAGATACGCAGTATTTT
>TRBV5-1|13|.|.|TRBJ1-1
CASSLYLNTEAFF
TGCGCCAGCAGCTTATATCTGAACACTGAAGCTTTCTTT
>TRBV5-1|16|.|TRBD1|TRBJ2-3
CASSYEMQGASDTQYF
TGCGCCAGCAGCTATGAGATGCAGGGGGCCTCAGATACGCAGTATTTT
>TRBV5-4|15|few|TRBD2|TRBJ2-7
CASSFRLAGGGEQYF
TGTGCCAGCAGCTTTCGACTAGCGGGGGGTGGCGAGCAGTACTTC
>TRBV24-1|14|many|TRBD2|TRBJ2-1
CATSVTGTNNEQFF
TGTGCCACCAGCGTCACCGGGACTAATAATGAGCAGTTCTTC
>TRBV6-5|15|.|TRBD2|TRBJ2-3
CASRTSGGYTDTQYF
TGTGCCAGCAGAACTAGCGGGGGGTACACAGATACGCAGTATTTT
>TRBV7-9|15|.|TRBD1|TRBJ1-1
CASSHVDRANTEAFF
TGTGCCAGCAGCCACGTGGACAGGGCGAACACTGAAGCTTTCTTT
>TRBV30|16|.|TRBD1|TRBJ2-7
CAWSSRGGWGSYEQYF
TGTGCCTGGAGTTCACGAGGGGGCTGGGGCTCCTACGAGCAGTACTTC
>TRBV4-1|16|.|.|TRBJ1-5
CASSQQGVASNQPQHF
TGCGCCAGCAGCCAACAAGGGGTGGCGAGCAATCAGCCCCAGCATTTT
>TRBV30|14|.|.|TRBJ2-7
CAWRGDSSSYEQYF
TGTGCCTGGAGAGGGGACTCATCCTCCTACGAGCAGTACTTC
>TRBV12-5|14|few|.|TRBJ1-1
CASGLGQRNTEAFF
TGTGCTAGTGGTTTGGGACAGAGGAACACTGAAGCTTTCTTT